This entry lists 8 T cell receptor beta chains sequenced from one sample in a study of control samples from healthy donors and cancer patients. The repertoire was sequenced with immunoSEQ multiplex PCR; TCRdb's copy has only in-frame clones and lacks some. The sample lists tens of thousands of clones, around 84% occurring once. Specimen: PBMCs. These TCRs come from a man aged 70 or older with lung cancer.

The CDR3 loop reads CASSQDIGFSYEQYF. As DNA, the CDR3 is TGTGCCAGCAGCCAAGATATCGGTTTCTCCTACGAGCAGTACTTC. The V and J genes are TRBV3-1 (or the pseudogene TRBV3-2) and TRBJ2-7, with no clear D. In germline, CDR1 is LGHDT, CDR2 YNNKEL (reference sequence). Trimming shortened V by 0 bases and J by 0 bases, and 9 bases separated the two germline ends. This CDR3 comprises 15 residues.

The chain employs TRBV19 and TRBJ2-1; a weak D match, TRBD1 (6 bases). The CDR3 sequence is 13 residues long. In germline, CDR1 is LNHDA, CDR2 SQIVND (reference sequence). V was cut by 5 bases and J by 10 bases, with 15 bases left in between. CDR3 nucleotides: TGTGCCAGTAGTGAATCAACAGGGTGGGAGCAGTTCTTC. It translates to CASSESTGWEQFF. The whole variable domain, remainder taken from reference TRBV19 and TRBJ2-1, is DGGITQSPKYLFRKEGQNVTLSCEQNLNHDAMYWYRQDPGQGLRLIYYSQIVNDFQKGDIAEGYSVSREKKESFPLTVTSAQKNPTAFYLCASSESTGWEQFFGPGTRLTVL.

The chain combines TRBV9 with TRBJ2-1; D remains unclear. Deletions cut 3 bases from V and 0 bases from J, with 4 bases between. Looked up from germline, CDR1 is SGDLS and CDR2 is YYNGEE. The CDR3 spans 13 residues. CDR3 protein: CASSESSYNEQFF. As DNA, the CDR3 is TGTGCCAGCAGCGAGAGCTCCTACAATGAGCAGTTCTTC.

This clone was seen repeatedly, ten times or more. The rearrangement uses TRBV13 and TRBJ1-2; D call uncertain. Looked up from germline, CDR1 is PRHDT and CDR2 is FYEKMQ (reference sequence). This CDR3 region has 12 residues. Trimming removed 2 bases from V and 12 bases from J, with 13 bases in between. The CDR3: CASSLRAMSHTF. The DNA of the CDR3 is TGTGCCAGCAGCTTACGGGCTATGAGTCACACCTTC. The full variable domain, completed using reference TRBV13 and TRBJ1-2, is AAGVIQSPRHLIKEKRETATLKCYPIPRHDTVYWYQQGPGQDPQFLISFYEKMQSDKGSIPDRFSAQQFSDYHSELNMSSLELGDSALYFCASSLRAMSHTFGSGTRLTVV.

V is TRBV11-2 and J is TRBJ1-2, with a tentative D call TRBD1 (6 bases). This CDR3 comprises 17 residues. Germline V gene sequence: CDR1 SGHAT, CDR2 FQNNGV. V shed 0 bases and J shed 1 base, with 15 bases lying between them. CDR3 residues: CASSLDRTARLNYGYTF. CDR3 DNA sequence: TGTGCCAGCAGCTTAGATCGGACAGCCAGACTTAACTATGGCTACACCTTC.

The gene calls are TRBV11-3 and TRBJ2-6; maybe TRBD1 (5 bases). This CDR3 is 15 amino acids long. The germline V and J ends were trimmed by 4 bases and 0 bases, with 7 bases remaining between them. The V gene's germline CDR1 is SGHNT and CDR2 YENEEA. The CDR3 spells CASSSTGSGANVLTF. In DNA, the CDR3 is TGTGCCAGCAGCTCAACAGGCTCTGGGGCCAACGTCCTGACTTTC.

This clone came up once. The chain is built from TRBV5-1 and TRBJ2-3; maybe TRBD2 (6 bases). The germline CDR1 and CDR2 sequences are SGHRS and YFSETQ. V was pared by 4 bases and J by 2 bases, with 14 bases between. The CDR3 spans 15 residues. For the CDR3, the DNA is TGCGCCAGCAGCCCGGCGGGAAACCCCACAGATACGCAGTATTTT. Its protein product is CASSPAGNPTDTQYF.

This chain uses TRBV10-1 with TRBJ1-1, with D uncertain. This CDR3 is built from 13 residues. V lost 4 bases to trimming and J lost 3 bases, with 9 bases between them. CDR1 is WNHNN and CDR2 is SYGVQD in the germline V gene (reference sequence). The CDR3, as DNA: TGCGCCAGCAGTGTAAGAACAGACACTGAAGCTTTCTTT. It encodes CASSVRTDTEAFF.